Listed here are 28 T cell receptor beta chains from one sample, sequenced in a study of OX40 agonist ivuxolimab in advanced cancers. Assay: immunoSEQ multiplex PCR; the TCRdb copy retains only in-frame clones and omits some. The repertoire consists of 25,000 to 30,000 clones, with around nine tenths occurring once and the leading ten covering approximately 24%. The material sequenced was CD4+ or CD8+ T cells sorted from blood, taken in a trial of the OX40 agonist ivuxolimab. The receptors were gathered from an adult with an advanced solid tumor such as melanoma, head and neck, liver or kidney cancer.

This clone is labeled medium-sized. The chain has TRBV5-8 and TRBJ1-1; no clear D. Germline CDR1 reads SGHTS; CDR2 reads YDEGEE. Trimming shortened V by 0 bases and J by 0 bases, and 6 bases separated the two germline ends. This CDR3 spans 14 amino acids. The CDR3 spells CASSLVSMNTEAFF. The CDR3 coding sequence is TGTGCCAGCAGCTTGGTGTCCATGAACACTGAAGCTTTCTTT.

This CDR3 is CASSFGAGGPWVTGELFF. The CDR3 bases are TGTGCCAGCAGCTTCGGAGCGGGAGGGCCATGGGTCACCGGGGAGCTGTTTTTT. The gene calls are TRBV5-6 and TRBJ2-2; 10 nucleotides agree with TRBD2. V lost 2 bases and J lost 4; bases outside the gene matches: 11. The germline CDR1 and CDR2 sequences are SGHDT and YYEEEE. CDR3 size: 18 residues.

The V and J genes are TRBV21-1 and TRBJ1-5. TRBV21-1 is a pseudogene locus. The CDR3 covers 16 residues. CDR3 residues: CASSKGGDYSNQPQHF. The CDR3 DNA follows: TGTGCCAGCAGCAAGGGGGGTGATTATAGCAATCAGCCCCAGCATTTT.

The chain is built from TRBV6-5 and TRBJ2-2; 11 nucleotides match TRBD2. With 9 bases clipped from V and 3 bases from J, the junction kept 6 bases outside the gene matches. This CDR3 spans 15 amino acids. Germline V gives CDR1 MNHEY, CDR2 SVGAGI. CDR3 residues: CASAMGLADTGELFF. DNA of the CDR3: TGTGCCAGTGCAATGGGACTAGCGGACACCGGGGAGCTGTTTTTT.

The CDR3 region has the DNA TGTGCCAGCAGCCCTCTCCTCAACTATGGCTACACCTTC. This gives the protein CASSPLLNYGYTF. The chain links TRBV14 to TRBJ1-2, with no clear D. The CDR3 sequence is 13 residues long. Germline values: CDR1 SGHDN, CDR2 FVKESK. V was cut by 4 bases and J by 2 bases, with 8 bases left in between.

A note on this clone: This clone may be a read error of a much larger clone one base away. The J gene is TRBJ2-7, the V gene TRBV13; D is uncertain. CDR3 size: 13 residues. Germline V gene data show CDR1 as PRHDT and CDR2 as FYEKMQ (reference sequence). The CDR3 protein is CASSQDYLNEQYF. The CDR3 coding sequence is TGCGCCAGCAGCCAAGATTATCTCAATGAGCAGTACTTC.

The J gene is TRBJ1-1, the V gene TRBV7-9; no definite D call. Germline CDR1 is SEHNR and CDR2 is FQNEAQ (reference sequence). The CDR3 has 15 residues. The germline V and J ends were trimmed by 4 bases and 0 bases, with 12 bases remaining between them. The CDR3 bases are TGTGCCAGCAGCTCCTCCTTTCACATGAACACTGAAGCTTTCTTT. Translated: CASSSSFHMNTEAFF.

This clone occurred once. The V call is TRBV7-6, the J call TRBJ2-7; D uncertain. V shed 6 bases and J shed 3 bases, with 12 bases lying between them. CDR1 SGHVS and CDR2 FNYEAQ come from the germline V gene. The CDR3 length is 13 residues. The chain's CDR3 is CASSPEWGYEQYF. DNA of the CDR3: TGTGCCAGCAGTCCTGAATGGGGCTACGAGCAGTACTTC.

This rearrangement joins TRBV7-9 to TRBJ2-1; 15 positions agree with TRBD2. This CDR3 region has 15 residues. The germline CDR1 and CDR2 sequences are SEHNR and FQNEAQ (reference sequence). V dropped 5 bases and J dropped 8; count of bases not matched to a gene: 4. CDR3 sequence: CASSPGLAGGYEQFF. CDR3 nucleotide sequence: TGTGCCAGCAGCCCGGGACTAGCGGGAGGTTATGAGCAGTTCTTC.

V is TRBV11-3 and J is TRBJ2-3, with D perhaps TRBD2 (6 bases). CDR1 is SGHNT and CDR2 is YENEEA in the germline V gene. This CDR3 spans 13 amino acids. The V end was cut by 4 bases, the J end by 5 bases, with 10 bases between. Here the CDR3 DNA reads TGTGCCAGCAGCTCCCTAGCGCTAGATACGCAGTATTTT. This sequence encodes CASSSLALDTQYF. Complete variable domain (other parts from reference TRBV11-3 and TRBJ2-3): EAGVVQSPRYKIIEKKQPVAFWCNPISGHNTLYWYLQNLGQGPELLIRYENEEAVDDSQLPKDRFSAERLKGVDSTLKIQPAELGDSAVYLCASSSLALDTQYFGPGTRLTVL.

The V and J genes are TRBV6-1 and TRBJ2-7, with 7 positions matching TRBD2. The CDR3 has 15 residues. The ends lost 6 bases at V and 6 bases at J; junction bases unmatched: 14. Germline loops: CDR1 MNHNS, CDR2 SASEGT. CDR3 nucleotides: TGTGCCAGCAGGGTCAGGACTGGCGGGAGCTCCGAGCAGTACTTC. Encoded protein: CASRVRTGGSSEQYF.

V is TRBV27 and J is TRBJ2-7, with D unresolved. Looked up from germline, CDR1 is MNHEY and CDR2 is SMNVEV (reference sequence). This CDR3 has 16 residues. V gave up 4 bases and J gave up 2 bases, with 18 bases separating them. The CDR3 here is CASSSPSGVSPYEQYF. CDR3 DNA sequence: TGTGCCAGCAGTTCCCCATCTGGGGTGAGCCCCTACGAGCAGTACTTC.

This clone was seen more than once but under ten times. The chain links TRBV13 to TRBJ1-2; TRBD1 agrees at 11 bases. Germline values: CDR1 PRHDT, CDR2 FYEKMQ (reference sequence). The CDR3 extends over 17 amino acids. V shed 4 bases, J shed 4 bases, and the junction held 11 bases outside the gene matches. The CDR3 bases are TGTGCCAGCAGCTCCCGGACAGGGGGCCTCTACACCTATGGCTACACCTTC. Protein product: CASSSRTGGLYTYGYTF.

This clone was detected once. This sequence joins TRBV7-6 and TRBJ2-3; 12 nucleotides align to TRBD2. The V gene end was trimmed by 5 bases and the J gene end by 4 bases; junction bases not matched to a gene: 13. The germline CDR1 and CDR2 sequences are SGHVS and FNYEAQ. The CDR3 is made up of 18 amino acids. The CDR3 loop is CASSPRALAGGPPDTQYF. CDR3 sequence (DNA): TGTGCCAGCAGCCCTCGGGCCCTAGCGGGAGGGCCACCAGATACGCAGTATTTT.

This clone was detected once. The genes are TRBV25-1 and TRBJ2-3; D is perhaps TRBD1 (6 bases). Trimming left V 3 bases short and J 6 bases short, with 13 bases between. CDR1 is MGHDK and CDR2 is SYGVNS in the germline V gene. This CDR3 region has 14 residues. CDR3 DNA sequence: TGTGCCAGCAGTGACGTATCAGGGGTGGATACGCAGTATTTT. This encodes CASSDVSGVDTQYF.

The chain has TRBV7-9 and TRBJ2-7, with 8 bases fitting TRBD2. Losses at the gene ends were 0 bases for V and 5 bases for J; bases not matched to a gene: 6. Germline V CDR1 and CDR2: SEHNR, FQNEAQ (reference sequence). This CDR3 spans 15 amino acids. CDR3: CASSLALGLADEQYF. CDR3 nucleotide sequence: TGTGCCAGCAGCTTAGCGCTAGGACTAGCTGACGAGCAGTACTTC.

This chain uses TRBV5-6 with TRBJ2-1; D remains unclear. Trimming removed 3 bases at V and 0 bases at J, with 7 bases between. The germline CDR1 and CDR2 sequences are SGHDT and YYEEEE. The CDR3 length is 14 residues. This CDR3 is CASSSGNSYNEQFF. As DNA, the CDR3 is TGTGCCAGCAGCTCAGGAAACTCCTACAATGAGCAGTTCTTC.

The chain recombines TRBV19 with TRBJ1-5, with 8 bases aligning to TRBD1. V shed 2 bases and J 0 bases; nucleotides not matched to a gene: 6. The CDR3 contains 17 residues. Per germline, CDR1 LNHDA and CDR2 SQIVND (reference sequence). The CDR3 DNA is TGTGCCAGTAGTATAATTGGACAGGGCTATAGCAATCAGCCCCAGCATTTT. It yields the protein CASSIIGQGYSNQPQHF. The whole variable domain, remainder taken from reference TRBV19 and TRBJ1-5, is DGGITQSPKYLFRKEGQNVTLSCEQNLNHDAMYWYRQDPGQGLRLIYYSQIVNDFQKGDIAEGYSVSREKKESFPLTVTSAQKNPTAFYLCASSIIGQGYSNQPQHFGDGTRLSIL.

A remark on this clone: The identical CDR3 is also encoded by other nucleotide sequences in the sample. The chain links TRBV20-1 to TRBJ2-5; D possibly uses TRBD1 or TRBD2 (5 bases each). The last part of the DNA fits TRBJ2-7 better; the J call may be wrong. Germline CDR1 reads DFQATT; CDR2 reads SNEGSKA (reference sequence). The CDR3 runs 11 residues. The CDR3 DNA reads TGCAGTGCCAGAACTGGGGGCGAGCAGTACTTC. Translating gives CSARTGGEQYF.

CDR3 residues: CASSVAGTSNEQYF. CDR3 nucleotides: TGTGCCAGCAGCGTAGCCGGGACGTCTAACGAGCAGTACTTC. The rearrangement links TRBV9 to TRBJ2-5; D possibly matches TRBD1 or TRBD2 (5 bases each). Matching the DNA end better, TRBJ2-7 makes the J call doubtful. The CDR3 has 14 residues. CDR1 and CDR2 from the germline V gene are SGDLS and YYNGEE.

The chain carries TRBV9 and TRBJ2-5; TRBD2 matches 10 bases. V lost 0 bases to trimming and J lost 2 bases; unmatched junction nucleotides: 7. Germline CDR1 and CDR2: SGDLS and YYNGEE. This CDR3 is built from 17 residues. CDR3 region: CASSVAWELAGQETQYF. The CDR3 nucleotides read TGTGCCAGCAGCGTAGCTTGGGAACTAGCGGGACAAGAGACCCAGTACTTC.

This sequence joins TRBV19 and TRBJ2-7, with D possibly TRBD1 on 6 matching bases. With 1 base removed from V and 3 bases from J, the gap between germline ends came to 10 bases. The germline gives CDR1 LNHDA, CDR2 SQIVND (reference sequence). There are 14 residues in the CDR3. DNA of the CDR3: TGTGCCAGTAGTATAGTCTTCAGGGGCTACGAGCAGTACTTC. It translates to CASSIVFRGYEQYF.

The V call is TRBV10-2, the J call TRBJ2-1; D gene ambiguous. The germline CDR1 and CDR2 sequences are WSHSY and SAAADI. This CDR3 comprises 12 residues. V was clipped by 3 bases and J by 11 bases, with 11 bases between them. The CDR3 DNA follows: TGCGCCAGCAGTGACGGTCCGAGTCAGCAGTTCTTC. Translated, it gives CASSDGPSQQFF.

This sequence joins TRBV30 and TRBJ1-3; 9 nucleotides align to TRBD1. The J segment lost 2 bases and the V segment lost 3 bases, leaving 5 bases of the junction unmatched. The CDR3 loop spans 15 amino acids. Germline CDR1 reads GTSNPN; CDR2 reads SVGIG (reference sequence). CDR3 loop: CAWSTRDRAGNTIYF. Written as DNA, the CDR3 is TGTGCCTGGAGCACCCGGGACAGGGCTGGAAACACCATATATTTT.

The chain carries TRBV9 and TRBJ2-3; 11 bases fit TRBD2. V dropped 4 bases and J dropped 2; count of bases not matched to a gene: 6. Germline V gene data show CDR1 as SGDLS and CDR2 as YYNGEE. This CDR3 comprises 16 residues. The CDR3 here is CASSLTSGSYTDTQYF. The DNA for the CDR3 is TGTGCCAGCAGCCTCACTAGCGGGAGTTACACAGATACGCAGTATTTT.

This clone was seen a single time. J is TRBJ2-1 and V is TRBV4-3; D gene unclear. Germline V gives CDR1 LGHNA, CDR2 YSLEER. This CDR3 has 17 amino acids. V shed 0 bases and J shed 6 bases, with 18 bases lying between them. This chain's CDR3 is CASSQDPATKLSNEQFF. The CDR3 DNA follows: TGCGCCAGCAGCCAAGACCCGGCGACCAAGCTCTCCAATGAGCAGTTCTTC.

CDR3 DNA: TGTGCCAGTAGCAGACTAGCGGGGGTAATCACAGATACGCAGTATTTT. As protein: CASSRLAGVITDTQYF. This chain links TRBV19 with TRBJ2-3; TRBD2 matches at 12 bases. The CDR3 runs 16 residues. V dropped 6 bases and J dropped 2; count of bases not matched to a gene: 6. In germline, CDR1 is LNHDA, CDR2 SQIVND (reference sequence).

V usage is TRBV6-5 and J usage is TRBJ1-5; D unclear. The V end lost 4 bases, the J end lost 9 bases, and 13 bases lay between the germline ends. The germline CDR1 and CDR2 sequences are MNHEY and SVGAGI. The CDR3 spans 13 residues. CDR3 coding DNA: TGTGCCAGCAGTTCGGTTCCCCTTCGGCCCCAGCATTTT. Amino acids: CASSSVPLRPQHF.